Below are 10 T cell receptor beta chains sequenced from a single sample in a study of blood T cells in healthy people across ages. The authors ran a second PCR of about 7 to 12 cycles using a sample-barcoded 5' primer and a J-beta primer mix. TCRdb itself ran the 5' RACE reads through MiXCR, one entry per CDR3 protein. The table includes about 1 million distinct CDR3 sequences, 35% to 55% detected once. Source material: blood. The receptor source for this set is an older woman in good health.

The chain joins TRBV15 to TRBJ2-1; no clear D gene. The J call may be mistaken, given a closer DNA end match to TRBJ2-7. The CDR3 sequence is 14 residues long. Per germline, CDR1 LNHNV and CDR2 YYDKDF (reference sequence). The CDR3 nucleotides read TGTGCCACCAGCAGCGACTCTGCCTACAATGAGCAGTACTTC. This translates into CATSSDSAYNEQYF.

This clonotype has only a few counts. The chain couples TRBV29-1 to TRBJ2-7; D might be TRBD2 (6 bases). The CDR3 spans 13 residues. The V end was cut by 6 bases, the J end by 1 base, with 13 bases between. Germline-derived CDR1 and CDR2 are SQVTM and ANQGSEA. The CDR3 reads CSVALRDSYEQYF. As DNA, the CDR3 is TGCAGCGTGGCCTTGCGGGATTCCTACGAGCAGTACTTC.

V is TRBV20-1 and J is TRBJ2-1; tentatively, D is TRBD1 (6 bases). This CDR3 comprises 13 residues. Deletions cut 3 bases from V and 3 bases from J, with 9 bases between. Germline values: CDR1 DFQATT, CDR2 SNEGSKA (reference sequence). CDR3 loop: CSARQGYYNEQFF. CDR3 sequence (DNA): TGCAGTGCTAGGCAGGGGTACTACAATGAGCAGTTCTTC.

The chain is built from TRBV24-1 and TRBJ2-7; D call uncertain. V lost 4 bases and J 7 bases, leaving 16 bases between the germline ends. The CDR3 loop spans 14 amino acids. The germline gives CDR1 KGHDR, CDR2 SFDVKD. CDR3 in amino acids: CATSDPGRNNEQYF. The CDR3 coding sequence is TGTGCCACCAGTGACCCCGGACGAAACAATGAGCAGTACTTC.

This clonotype was detected ten times or more. The V gene is TRBV11-1, the J gene TRBJ2-3; weak D call: TRBD1 (6 bases). Germline V CDR1 and CDR2: SGHAT, FQDESV (reference sequence). The CDR3 sequence is 14 residues long. V shed 4 bases and J shed 3 bases, with 11 bases lying between them. The CDR3 here is CASSSHRETDTQYF. The DNA of the CDR3 is TGTGCCAGCAGCTCCCACAGGGAAACAGATACGCAGTATTTT.

This clonotype has a handful of counts. The J gene is TRBJ2-1, the V gene TRBV6-2 or TRBV6-3; TRBD2 matches 10 bases. This CDR3 has 15 amino acids. V gave up 7 bases and J gave up 3 bases; unmatched junction bases: 6. Germline CDR1 is MNHEY and CDR2 is SVGEGT. This CDR3 is CASTLLAGNYNEQFF. Written as DNA, the CDR3 is TGTGCCAGCACCTTACTAGCGGGGAACTACAATGAGCAGTTCTTC.

The chain joins TRBV12-3 or TRBV12-4 to TRBJ2-7, with 10 bases fitting TRBD2. V shed 3 bases, J shed 2 bases, and the junction held 10 bases outside the gene matches. The CDR3 extends over 17 amino acids. This chain's CDR3 is CASSFGASGRLPYEQYF. Here the CDR3 DNA reads TGTGCCAGCAGTTTCGGGGCTAGCGGGAGATTACCCTACGAGCAGTACTTC.

This chain uses TRBV10-3 with TRBJ2-3, with 9 bases that match TRBD1. The junction had 2 bases not matched to a gene; V was cut back by 6 bases and J by 1 base. Germline CDR1 is ENHRY and CDR2 is SYGVKD. The CDR3 has 14 amino acids. The CDR3 loop reads CAISWTGGTDTQYF. As DNA, the CDR3 is TGTGCCATCAGCTGGACAGGGGGCACAGATACGCAGTATTTT.

Concerning this clonotype: A read error may be the cause here, since a much bigger clone is one base away. The chain couples TRBV28 to TRBJ2-4; TRBD2 might be the D (5 bases). The tail of the sequence fits TRBJ2-7 better, so the J call may be wrong. Germline CDR1 reads MDHEN; CDR2 reads SYDVKM. This CDR3 has 13 amino acids. The CDR3 loop reads CASSCGELIEQYF. The CDR3 coding sequence is TGTGCCAGCAGTTGTGGGGAGCTGATCGAGCAGTACTTC.

This clonotype occurred many times. The chain has TRBV10-3 and TRBJ2-7, with TRBD1 matching 8 bases. Germline V lookup: CDR1 ENHRY, CDR2 SYGVKD. With 5 bases clipped from V and 7 bases from J, the junction kept 10 bases outside the gene matches. This CDR3 has 14 amino acids. The DNA of the CDR3 is TGTGCCATCAGTTTGGCAGGGGGCGCAGCAGAGCAGTACTTC. Translation: CAISLAGGAAEQYF.